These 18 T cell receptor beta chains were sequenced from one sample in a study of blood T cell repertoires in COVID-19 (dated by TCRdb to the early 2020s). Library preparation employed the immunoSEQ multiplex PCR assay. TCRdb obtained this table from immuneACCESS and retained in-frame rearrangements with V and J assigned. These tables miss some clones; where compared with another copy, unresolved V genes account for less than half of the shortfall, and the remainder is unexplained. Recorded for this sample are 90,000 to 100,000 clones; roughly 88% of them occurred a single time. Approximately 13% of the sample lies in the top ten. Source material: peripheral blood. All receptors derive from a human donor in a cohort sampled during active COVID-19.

This chain's CDR3 is CASRPSLVNTGELFF. Here the CDR3 DNA reads TGTGCCAGCAGACCCTCACTAGTGAACACCGGGGAGCTGTTTTTT. The V gene is TRBV11-1, the J gene TRBJ2-2, with D possibly TRBD2 on 5 matching bases. CDR1 is SGHAT, CDR2 FQDESV, per germline (reference sequence). V lost 6 bases and J 1 base, leaving 12 bases between the germline ends. The CDR3 sequence is 15 residues long.

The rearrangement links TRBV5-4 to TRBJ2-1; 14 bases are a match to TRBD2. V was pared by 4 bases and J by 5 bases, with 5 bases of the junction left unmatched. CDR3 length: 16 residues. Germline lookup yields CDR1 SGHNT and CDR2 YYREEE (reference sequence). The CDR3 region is CASSLRTSGRHNEQFF. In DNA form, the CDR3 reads TGTGCCAGCAGCCTCCGGACTAGCGGGAGGCACAATGAGCAGTTCTTC.

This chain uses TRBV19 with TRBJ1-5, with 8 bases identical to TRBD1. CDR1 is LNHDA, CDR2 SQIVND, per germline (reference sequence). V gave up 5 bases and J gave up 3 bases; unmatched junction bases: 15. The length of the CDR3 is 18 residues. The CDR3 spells CASSSGPRGPGVNQPQHF. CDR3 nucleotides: TGTGCCAGTAGTTCAGGCCCCAGGGGGCCTGGGGTCAATCAGCCCCAGCATTTT. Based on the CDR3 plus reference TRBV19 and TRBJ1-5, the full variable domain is DGGITQSPKYLFRKEGQNVTLSCEQNLNHDAMYWYRQDPGQGLRLIYYSQIVNDFQKGDIAEGYSVSREKKESFPLTVTSAQKNPTAFYLCASSSGPRGPGVNQPQHFGDGTRLSIL.

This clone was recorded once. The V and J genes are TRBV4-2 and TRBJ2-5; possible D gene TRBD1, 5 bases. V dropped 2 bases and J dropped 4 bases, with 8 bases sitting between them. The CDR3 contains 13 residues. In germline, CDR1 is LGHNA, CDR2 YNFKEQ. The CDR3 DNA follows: TGTGCCAGCAGCCAAAAAGGGGCAGAGACCCAGTACTTC. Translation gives CASSQKGAETQYF.

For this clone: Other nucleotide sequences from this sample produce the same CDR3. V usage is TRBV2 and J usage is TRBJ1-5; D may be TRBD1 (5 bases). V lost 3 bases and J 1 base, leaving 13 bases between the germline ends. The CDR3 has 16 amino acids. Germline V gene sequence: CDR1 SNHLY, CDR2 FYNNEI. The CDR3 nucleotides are TGTGCCAGCAGTGAGCAGGGCGGTCGGAGCAATCAGCCCCAGCATTTT. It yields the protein CASSEQGGRSNQPQHF.

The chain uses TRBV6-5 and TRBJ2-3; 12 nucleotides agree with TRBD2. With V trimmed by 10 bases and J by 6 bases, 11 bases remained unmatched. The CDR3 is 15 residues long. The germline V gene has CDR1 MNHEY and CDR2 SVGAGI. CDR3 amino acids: CATPTSGRVRDTQYF. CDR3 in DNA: TGTGCCACGCCGACTAGCGGGAGAGTTCGGGATACGCAGTATTTT.

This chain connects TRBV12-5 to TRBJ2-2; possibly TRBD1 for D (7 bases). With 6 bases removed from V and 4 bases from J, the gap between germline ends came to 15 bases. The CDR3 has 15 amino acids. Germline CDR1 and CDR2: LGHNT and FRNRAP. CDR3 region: CASGSTGEVTGELFF. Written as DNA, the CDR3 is TGTGCTAGTGGCTCAACAGGGGAGGTCACCGGGGAGCTGTTTTTT.

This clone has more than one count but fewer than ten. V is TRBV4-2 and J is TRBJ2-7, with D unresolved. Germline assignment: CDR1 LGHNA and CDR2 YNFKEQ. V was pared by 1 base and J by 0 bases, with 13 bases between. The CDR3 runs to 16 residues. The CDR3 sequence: CASSQVLGASSYEQYF. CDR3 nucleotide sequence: TGTGCCAGCAGCCAAGTATTGGGCGCCTCCTCCTACGAGCAGTACTTC.

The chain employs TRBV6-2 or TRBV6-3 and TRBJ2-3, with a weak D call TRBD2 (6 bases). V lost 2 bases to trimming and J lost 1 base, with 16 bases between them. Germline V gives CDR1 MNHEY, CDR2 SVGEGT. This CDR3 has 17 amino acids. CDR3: CASSYPGLREGTDTQYF. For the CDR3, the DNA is TGTGCCAGCAGTTACCCGGGACTCCGGGAAGGCACAGATACGCAGTATTTT.

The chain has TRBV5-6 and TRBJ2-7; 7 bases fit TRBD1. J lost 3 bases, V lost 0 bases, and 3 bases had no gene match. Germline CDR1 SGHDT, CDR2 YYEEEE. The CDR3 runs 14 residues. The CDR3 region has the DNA TGTGCCAGCAGCTTGGTAGGGGGCAACTACGAGCAGTACTTC. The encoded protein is CASSLVGGNYEQYF. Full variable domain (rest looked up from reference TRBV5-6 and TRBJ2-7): DAGVTQSPTHLIKTRGQQVTLRCSPKSGHDTVSWYQQALGQGPQFIFQYYEEEERQRGNFPDRFSGHQFPNYSSELNVNALLLGDSALYLCASSLVGGNYEQYFGPGTRLTVT.

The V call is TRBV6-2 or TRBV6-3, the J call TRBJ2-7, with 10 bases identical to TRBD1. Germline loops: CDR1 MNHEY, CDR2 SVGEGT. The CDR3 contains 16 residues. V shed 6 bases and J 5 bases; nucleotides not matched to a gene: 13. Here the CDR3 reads CASSVPPGQGKHEQYF. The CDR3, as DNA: TGTGCCAGCAGCGTACCCCCGGGACAGGGGAAGCACGAGCAGTACTTC.

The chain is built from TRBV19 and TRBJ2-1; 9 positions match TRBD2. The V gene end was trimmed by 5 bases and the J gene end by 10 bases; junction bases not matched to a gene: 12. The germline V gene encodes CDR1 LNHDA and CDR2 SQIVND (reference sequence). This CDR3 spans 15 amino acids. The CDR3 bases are TGTGCCAGTAGTCCCCTTAGCGGGAGTTCTGGAGAGCAGTTCTTC. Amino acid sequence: CASSPLSGSSGEQFF.

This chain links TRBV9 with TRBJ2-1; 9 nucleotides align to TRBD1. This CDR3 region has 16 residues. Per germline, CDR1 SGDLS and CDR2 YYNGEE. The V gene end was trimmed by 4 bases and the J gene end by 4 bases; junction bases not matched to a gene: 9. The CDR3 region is CASSKHRGPTYNEQFF. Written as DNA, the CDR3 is TGTGCCAGCAGCAAACACAGGGGGCCGACGTACAATGAGCAGTTCTTC.

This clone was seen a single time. The CDR3 DNA reads TGTGCCAGCAGTTTATATCCTAGCCCCAATGAGCAGTTCTTC. Its translation: CASSLYPSPNEQFF. The rearrangement uses TRBV27 and TRBJ2-1, with D maybe TRBD2 (5 bases). Trimming left V 1 base short and J 6 bases short, with 10 bases between. The CDR3 spans 14 residues. Germline CDR1 and CDR2: MNHEY and SMNVEV (reference sequence).

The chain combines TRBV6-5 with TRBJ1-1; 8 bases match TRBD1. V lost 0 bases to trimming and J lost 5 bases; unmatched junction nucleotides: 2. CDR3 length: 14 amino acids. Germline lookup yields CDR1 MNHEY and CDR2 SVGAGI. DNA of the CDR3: TGTGCCAGCAGTTACTCGCAGGGGGCTACTGAAGCTTTCTTT. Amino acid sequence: CASSYSQGATEAFF.

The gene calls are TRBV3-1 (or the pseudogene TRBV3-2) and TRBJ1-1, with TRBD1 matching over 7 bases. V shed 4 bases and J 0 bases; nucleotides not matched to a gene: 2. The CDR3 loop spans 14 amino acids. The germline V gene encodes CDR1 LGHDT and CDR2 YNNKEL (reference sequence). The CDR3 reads CASSPTGVNTEAFF. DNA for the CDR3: TGTGCCAGCAGCCCCACAGGGGTGAACACTGAAGCTTTCTTT.

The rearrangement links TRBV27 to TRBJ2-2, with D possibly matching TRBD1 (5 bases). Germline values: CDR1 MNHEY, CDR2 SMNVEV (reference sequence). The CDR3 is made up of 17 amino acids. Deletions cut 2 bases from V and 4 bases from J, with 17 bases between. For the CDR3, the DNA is TGTGCCAGCAGTTTAACCACCTCCAGGGTGAGCACCGGGGAGCTGTTTTTT. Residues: CASSLTTSRVSTGELFF.

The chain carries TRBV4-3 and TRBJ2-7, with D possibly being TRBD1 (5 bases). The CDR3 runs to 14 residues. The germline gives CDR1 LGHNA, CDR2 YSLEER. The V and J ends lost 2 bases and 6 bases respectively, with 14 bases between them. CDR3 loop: CASSQNPGIGEQYF. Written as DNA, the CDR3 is TGCGCCAGCAGCCAAAACCCAGGGATCGGCGAGCAGTACTTC.